This TCR beta chain is drawn from a study of OX40 agonist ivuxolimab in advanced cancers. This CDR3 has 16 amino acids. Germline V gene data show CDR1 as WNHNN and CDR2 as SYGVQD (reference sequence). Between the trimmed V and J ends, which lost 0 bases and 0 bases, there was a span of 9 bases. Study-level results: Average numbers of expanded clones were greater in CD8+ T cells than in CD4+. Normalized T-cell clonal expansion was also low in a subset of nonresponders. The study did not work out the antigen specificity of the expanded peripheral T cells.

Concerning this clone itself: Its specificity is unknown.

Some clones are missing from TCRdb's copy, which holds only in-frame ones; the method was immunoSEQ multiplex PCR. The data show tens of thousands of clones, 75% to 85% seen once. Sequencing used CD4+ or CD8+ T cells sorted from blood, obtained in a trial of the OX40 agonist ivuxolimab. This chain joins TRBV10-1 and TRBJ1-3, with D uncertain. This receptor was identified in an adult with an advanced solid tumor such as melanoma, head and neck, liver or kidney cancer. The CDR3: CASSESLGNSGNTIYF. DNA of the CDR3: TGCGCCAGCAGTGAGTCACTGGGCAACTCTGGAAACACCATATATTTT.